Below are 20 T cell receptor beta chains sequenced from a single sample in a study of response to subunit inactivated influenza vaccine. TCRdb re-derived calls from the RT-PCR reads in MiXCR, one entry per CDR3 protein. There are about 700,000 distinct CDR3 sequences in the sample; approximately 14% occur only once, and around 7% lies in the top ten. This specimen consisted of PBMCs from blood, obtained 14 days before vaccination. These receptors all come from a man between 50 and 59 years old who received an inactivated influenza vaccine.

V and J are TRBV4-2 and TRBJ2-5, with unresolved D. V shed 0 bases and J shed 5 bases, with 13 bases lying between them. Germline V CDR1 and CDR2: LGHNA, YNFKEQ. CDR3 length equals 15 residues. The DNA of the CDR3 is TGTGCCAGCAGCCAAGATCTGATTTCGGCGGAGACCCAGTACTTC. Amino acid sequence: CASSQDLISAETQYF.

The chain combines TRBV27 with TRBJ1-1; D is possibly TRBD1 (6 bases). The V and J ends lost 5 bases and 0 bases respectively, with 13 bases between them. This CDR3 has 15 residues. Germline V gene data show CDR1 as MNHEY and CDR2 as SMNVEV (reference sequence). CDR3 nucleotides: TGTGCCAGCAGTGCCTTACAGGGTTTGAACACTGAAGCTTTCTTT. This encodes CASSALQGLNTEAFF.

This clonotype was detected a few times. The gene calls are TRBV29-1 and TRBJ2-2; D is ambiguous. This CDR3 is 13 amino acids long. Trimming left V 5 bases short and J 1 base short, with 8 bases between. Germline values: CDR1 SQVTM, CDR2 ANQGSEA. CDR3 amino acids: CSVSRQNTGELFF. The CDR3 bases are TGCAGCGTTAGCCGACAGAACACCGGGGAGCTGTTTTTT.

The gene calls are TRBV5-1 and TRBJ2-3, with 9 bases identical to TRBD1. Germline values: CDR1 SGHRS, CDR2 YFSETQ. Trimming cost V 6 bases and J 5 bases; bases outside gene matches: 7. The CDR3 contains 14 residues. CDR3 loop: CASTLGQGVDTQYF. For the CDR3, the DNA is TGCGCCAGCACACTGGGACAGGGTGTAGATACGCAGTATTTT.

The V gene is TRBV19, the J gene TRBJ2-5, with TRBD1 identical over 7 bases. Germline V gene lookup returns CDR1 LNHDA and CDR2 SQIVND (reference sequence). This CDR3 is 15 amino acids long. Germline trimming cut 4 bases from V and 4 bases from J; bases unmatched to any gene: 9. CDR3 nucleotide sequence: TGTGCCAGTAGTACCAGACAGGGTTCGGGAGAGACCCAGTACTTC. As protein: CASSTRQGSGETQYF.

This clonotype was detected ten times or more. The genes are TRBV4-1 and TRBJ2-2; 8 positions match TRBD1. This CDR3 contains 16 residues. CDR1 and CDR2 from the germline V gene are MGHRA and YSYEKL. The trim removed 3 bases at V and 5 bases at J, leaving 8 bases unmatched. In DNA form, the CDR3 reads TGCGCCAGCAGCCAGAGGACAGGGATGATGACCGGGGAGCTGTTTTTT. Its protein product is CASSQRTGMMTGELFF.

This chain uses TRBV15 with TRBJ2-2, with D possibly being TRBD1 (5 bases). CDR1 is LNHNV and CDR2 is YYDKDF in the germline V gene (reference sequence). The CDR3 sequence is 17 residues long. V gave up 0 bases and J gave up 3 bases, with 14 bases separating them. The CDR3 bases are TGTGCCACCAGCAGAGATCGGCCAGGGTGGGACACCGGGGAGCTGTTTTTT. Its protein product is CATSRDRPGWDTGELFF.

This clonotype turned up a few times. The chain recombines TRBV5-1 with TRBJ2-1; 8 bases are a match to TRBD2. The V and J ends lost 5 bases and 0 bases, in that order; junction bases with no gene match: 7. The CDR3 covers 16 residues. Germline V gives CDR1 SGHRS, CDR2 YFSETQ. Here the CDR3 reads CASSYLAGSSYNEQFF. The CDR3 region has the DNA TGCGCCAGCAGTTATTTAGCGGGAAGCTCCTACAATGAGCAGTTCTTC. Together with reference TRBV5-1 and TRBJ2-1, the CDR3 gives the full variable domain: KAGVTQTPRYLIKTRGQQVTLSCSPISGHRSVSWYQQTPGQGLQFLFEYFSETQRNKGNFPGRFSGRQFSNSRSEMNVSTLELGDSALYLCASSYLAGSSYNEQFFGPGTRLTVL.

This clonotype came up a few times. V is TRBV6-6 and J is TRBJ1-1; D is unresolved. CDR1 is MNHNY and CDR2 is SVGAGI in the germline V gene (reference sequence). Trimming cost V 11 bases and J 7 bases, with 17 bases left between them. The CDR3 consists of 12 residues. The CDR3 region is CAAVGVSNEAFF. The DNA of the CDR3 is TGTGCCGCAGTTGGGGTTAGCAATGAAGCTTTCTTT.

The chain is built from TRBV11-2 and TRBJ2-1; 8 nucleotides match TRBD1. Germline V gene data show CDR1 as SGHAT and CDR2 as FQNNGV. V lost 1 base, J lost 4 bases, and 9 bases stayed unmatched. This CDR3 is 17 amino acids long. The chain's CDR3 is CASSLAGGPATYNEQFF. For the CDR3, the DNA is TGTGCCAGCAGCTTAGCAGGGGGCCCTGCTACGTACAATGAGCAGTTCTTC.

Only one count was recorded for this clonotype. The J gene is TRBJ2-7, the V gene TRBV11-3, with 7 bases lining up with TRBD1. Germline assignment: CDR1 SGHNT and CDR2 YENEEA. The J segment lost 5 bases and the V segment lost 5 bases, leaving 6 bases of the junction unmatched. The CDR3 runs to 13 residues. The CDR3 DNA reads TGTGCCAGCAGCACGACAGGGAACAACGAGCAGTACTTC. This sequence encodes CASSTTGNNEQYF. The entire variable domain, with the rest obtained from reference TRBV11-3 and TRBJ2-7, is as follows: EAGVVQSPRYKIIEKKQPVAFWCNPISGHNTLYWYLQNLGQGPELLIRYENEEAVDDSQLPKDRFSAERLKGVDSTLKIQPAELGDSAVYLCASSTTGNNEQYFGPGTRLTVT.

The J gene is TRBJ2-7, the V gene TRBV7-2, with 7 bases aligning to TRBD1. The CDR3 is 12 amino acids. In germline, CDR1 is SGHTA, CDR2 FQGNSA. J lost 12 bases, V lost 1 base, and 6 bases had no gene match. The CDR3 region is CASSLEDRTRYF. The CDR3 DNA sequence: TGTGCCAGCAGCTTAGAGGACAGGACCCGGTACTTC.

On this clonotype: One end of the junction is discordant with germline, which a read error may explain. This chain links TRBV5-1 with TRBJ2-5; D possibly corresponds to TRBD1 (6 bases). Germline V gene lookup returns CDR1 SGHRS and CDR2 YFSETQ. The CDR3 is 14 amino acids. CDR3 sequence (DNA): TGCGCCAGCAGCCCCGGGACAATACAAGGGACCCAGTACTTC. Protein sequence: CASSPGTIQGTQYF.

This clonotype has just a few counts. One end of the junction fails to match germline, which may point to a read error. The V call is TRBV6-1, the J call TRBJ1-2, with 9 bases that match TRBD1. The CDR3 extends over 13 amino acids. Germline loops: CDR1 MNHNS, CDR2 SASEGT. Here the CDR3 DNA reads TGTGCCAGCAGTGTACAGGGGGCTGATGGCTACACTTTC. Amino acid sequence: CASSVQGADGYTF.

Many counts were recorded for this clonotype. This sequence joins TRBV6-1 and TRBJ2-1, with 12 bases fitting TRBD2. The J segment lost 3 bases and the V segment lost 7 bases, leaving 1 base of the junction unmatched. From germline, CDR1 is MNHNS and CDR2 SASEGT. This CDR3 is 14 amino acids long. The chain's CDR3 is CASKTSGSYNEQFF. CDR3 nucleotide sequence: TGTGCCAGCAAGACTAGCGGGAGCTACAATGAGCAGTTCTTC.

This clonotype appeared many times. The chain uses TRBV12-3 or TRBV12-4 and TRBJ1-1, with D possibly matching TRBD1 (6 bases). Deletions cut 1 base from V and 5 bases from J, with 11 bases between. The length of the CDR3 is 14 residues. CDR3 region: CASSLGRGRTEAFF. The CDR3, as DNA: TGTGCCAGCAGTTTAGGCCGGGGGCGGACTGAAGCTTTCTTT.

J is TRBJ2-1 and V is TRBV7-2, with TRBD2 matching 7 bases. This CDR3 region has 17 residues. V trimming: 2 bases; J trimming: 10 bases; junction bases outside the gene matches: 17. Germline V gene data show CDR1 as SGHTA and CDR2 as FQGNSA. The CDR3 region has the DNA TGTGCCAGCAGCTTATGGGCCTTGACGGGAGGAACCAGGGAGCAGTTCTTC. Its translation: CASSLWALTGGTREQFF.

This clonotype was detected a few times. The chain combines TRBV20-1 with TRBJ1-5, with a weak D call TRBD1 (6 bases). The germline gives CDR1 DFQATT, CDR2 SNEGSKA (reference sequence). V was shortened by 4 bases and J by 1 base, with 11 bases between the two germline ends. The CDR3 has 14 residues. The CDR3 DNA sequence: TGCAGTGCTACACAGGGTAGAAGCAATCAGCCCCAGCATTTT. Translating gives CSATQGRSNQPQHF.

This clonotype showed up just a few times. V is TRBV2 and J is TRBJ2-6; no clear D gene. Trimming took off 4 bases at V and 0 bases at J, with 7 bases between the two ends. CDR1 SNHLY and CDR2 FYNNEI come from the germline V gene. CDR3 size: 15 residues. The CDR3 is CASSGRSSGANVLTF. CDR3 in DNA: TGTGCCAGCAGTGGACGATCCTCTGGGGCCAACGTCCTGACTTTC. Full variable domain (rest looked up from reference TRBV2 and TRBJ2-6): EPEVTQTPSHQVTQMGQEVILRCVPISNHLYFYWYRQILGQKVEFLVSFYNNEISEKSEIFDDQFSVERPDGSNFTLKIRSTKLEDSAMYFCASSGRSSGANVLTFGAGSRLTVL.

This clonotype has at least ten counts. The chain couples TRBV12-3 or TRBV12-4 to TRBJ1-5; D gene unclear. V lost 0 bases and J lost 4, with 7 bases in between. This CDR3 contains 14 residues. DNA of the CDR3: TGTGCCAGCAGTTTAGCCCGTAGGAATCAGCCCCAGCATTTT. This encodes CASSLARRNQPQHF.